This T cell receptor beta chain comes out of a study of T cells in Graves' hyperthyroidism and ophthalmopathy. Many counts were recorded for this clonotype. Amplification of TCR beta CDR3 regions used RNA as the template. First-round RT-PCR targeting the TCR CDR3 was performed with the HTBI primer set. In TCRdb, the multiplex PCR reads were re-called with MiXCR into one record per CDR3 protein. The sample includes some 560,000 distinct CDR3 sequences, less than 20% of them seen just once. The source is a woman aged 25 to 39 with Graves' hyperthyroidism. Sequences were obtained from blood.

The CDR3, as DNA: TGCAGTGCCCCACAAAGACAACAAGAGACCCAGTACTTC. Encoded protein: CSAPQRQQETQYF. The chain couples TRBV20-1 to TRBJ2-5, with D unresolved. The CDR3 is 13 residues long. The germline V gene encodes CDR1 DFQATT and CDR2 SNEGSKA (reference sequence). V lost 6 bases and J 2 bases, leaving 13 bases between the germline ends.